This T cell receptor beta chain was found in a study of T cells in localized non-small cell lung cancer. General study results and limits: In adjacent lung appeared a median roughly 56 of the top 100 tumor clones. With higher T cell density in blood came longer overall survival.

The germline CDR1 and CDR2 sequences are SGHDN and FVKESK. This CDR3 has 16 residues. Trimming took off 3 bases at V and 8 bases at J, with 19 bases between the two ends. The table came from immunoSEQ multiplex PCR; TCRdb's copy has only in-frame clones and leaves some out. Among about 35,000 clones, less than 95% were seen once, and the ten largest hold 12%. In regard to this clone: Its target is not known.

This sequence joins TRBV14 and TRBJ1-4; no clear D. This specimen consisted of peripheral blood mononuclear cells, obtained before any cancer treatment. The sequence derives from a female donor over 55 with stage II lung adenocarcinoma. CDR3 in amino acids: CASSQMRTGIQEKLFF. CDR3 sequence (DNA): TGTGCCAGCAGCCAGATGAGGACGGGGATCCAAGAAAAACTGTTTTTT.